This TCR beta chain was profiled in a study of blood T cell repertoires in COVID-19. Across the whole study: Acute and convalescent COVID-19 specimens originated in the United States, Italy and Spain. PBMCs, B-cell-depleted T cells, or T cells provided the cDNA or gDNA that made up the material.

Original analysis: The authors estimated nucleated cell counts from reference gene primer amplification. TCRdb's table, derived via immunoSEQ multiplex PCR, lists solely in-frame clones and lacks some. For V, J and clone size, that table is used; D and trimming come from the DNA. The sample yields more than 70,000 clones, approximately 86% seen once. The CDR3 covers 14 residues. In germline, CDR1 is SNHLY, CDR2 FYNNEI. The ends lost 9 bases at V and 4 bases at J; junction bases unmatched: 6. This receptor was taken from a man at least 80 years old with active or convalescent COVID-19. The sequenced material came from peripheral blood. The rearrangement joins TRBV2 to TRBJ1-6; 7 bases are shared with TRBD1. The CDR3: CASHRDRYNSPLHF. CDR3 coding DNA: TGTGCCAGTCACCGGGACAGATATAATTCACCCCTCCACTTT.